Listed below are T cell receptor beta chains from one sample, sequenced in a study of patients and donors after allogeneic stem cell transplantation. TCRdb reprocessed the RT-PCR reads via MiXCR and lists one record per CDR3 protein. Among 920,000 or so distinct CDR3 sequences, approximately 18% were seen once, and the ten largest hold 6%. Input material: blood, either unsorted or a sorted T cell fraction (not recorded which). The receptors were sampled from a human donor who was either an allogeneic HSCT recipient or a stem cell or donor lymphocyte infusion donor (not recorded which). It is not recorded whose cells these are; they may come from a transplant donor. Both conserved end residues are part of each CDR3. Each record gives: V gene, D gene, clone size, J gene, CDR3 DNA, CDR3 protein. D genes are given only for firm matches. Size is omitted from some rows. Given values are once, few, many or a class for expanded clones.

v_call: TRBV6-5; d_call: TRBD1; clone_size: -; j_call: TRBJ1-1; cdr3_nt: TGTGCCAGCAGTTACTCCCCAGGGGGTAACACTGAAGCTTTCTTT; cdr3_aa: CASSYSPGGNTEAFF
v_call: TRBV4-3; d_call: -; clone_size: many; j_call: TRBJ1-4; cdr3_nt: TGCGCCAGCAGCCGCGTGTGGAGATCTAATGAAAAACTGTTTTTT; cdr3_aa: CASSRVWRSNEKLFF
v_call: TRBV20-1; d_call: TRBD1; clone_size: few; j_call: TRBJ1-3; cdr3_nt: TGCAGTGCTAGGCCTCCAGGGGGCGCAAGGGGAAACACCATATATTTT; cdr3_aa: CSARPPGGARGNTIYF
v_call: TRBV29-1; d_call: -; clone_size: -; j_call: TRBJ1-2; cdr3_nt: TGCAGCGCCCTACCAATGGCCGATAACTATGGCTACACCTTC; cdr3_aa: CSALPMADNYGYTF
v_call: TRBV7-9; d_call: TRBD1; clone_size: few; j_call: TRBJ2-7; cdr3_nt: TGTGCCAGCAGCTTCCCGAGAGGACAGGGTGACCACGAGCAGTACTTC; cdr3_aa: CASSFPRGQGDHEQYF
v_call: TRBV25-1; d_call: -; clone_size: few; j_call: TRBJ2-5; cdr3_nt: TGTGCCAGCAGTGAAATGGTGTTGGGGGGTGGAGAGACCCAGTACTTC; cdr3_aa: CASSEMVLGGGETQYF
v_call: TRBV7-3; d_call: TRBD2; clone_size: few; j_call: TRBJ2-1; cdr3_nt: TGTGCCAGCAGCTTAACGGGAACTAGCGGAACTCATCTTACCTACAATGAGCAGTTCTTC; cdr3_aa: CASSLTGTSGTHLTYNEQFF
v_call: TRBV5-1; d_call: -; clone_size: -; j_call: TRBJ2-3; cdr3_nt: TGCGCCAGCAGTAAAGGGACAACTAGCACAGATACGCAGTATTTT; cdr3_aa: CASSKGTTSTDTQYF
v_call: TRBV18; d_call: -; clone_size: few; j_call: TRBJ1-5; cdr3_nt: TGTGCCAGCTCACCACCGAGGGGCCCAGGAAGCAATCAGCCCCAGCATTTT; cdr3_aa: CASSPPRGPGSNQPQHF
v_call: TRBV7-2; d_call: -; clone_size: few; j_call: TRBJ1-6; cdr3_nt: TGTGCCAGCAGCTTAGCGGAGGGGAATTCACCCCTCCACTTT; cdr3_aa: CASSLAEGNSPLHF
v_call: TRBV20-1; d_call: TRBD1; clone_size: few; j_call: TRBJ2-3; cdr3_nt: TGCAGTGCTAGAGAGGGACAGGGGGCAGAAGATACGCAGTATTTT; cdr3_aa: CSAREGQGAEDTQYF
v_call: TRBV2; d_call: -; clone_size: once; j_call: TRBJ2-3; cdr3_nt: TGTGCCAGCAGCCCGCTCCGTCGGACGGACAGCACAGATACGCAGTATTTT; cdr3_aa: CASSPLRRTDSTDTQYF
v_call: TRBV5-1; d_call: -; clone_size: few; j_call: TRBJ1-2; cdr3_nt: TGCGCCAGCAGCTCGAGCACGAATAACTATGGCTACACCTTC; cdr3_aa: CASSSSTNNYGYTF
v_call: TRBV20-1; d_call: -; clone_size: -; j_call: TRBJ1-1; cdr3_nt: TGCAGTGCGCAGCGGGACCGAGACACTGAAGCTTTCTTT; cdr3_aa: CSAQRDRDTEAFF
v_call: TRBV20-1; d_call: -; clone_size: -; j_call: TRBJ2-7; cdr3_nt: TGCAGTGCTAGCGGGGAGCCGGTCTACGAGCAGTACTTC; cdr3_aa: CSASGEPVYEQYF
v_call: TRBV20-1; d_call: -; clone_size: -; j_call: TRBJ1-2; cdr3_nt: TGCAGTGCTAGAGATCGGGGGGGTGGTAGCTATGGCTACACCTTC; cdr3_aa: CSARDRGGGSYGYTF
v_call: TRBV7-8; d_call: TRBD1; clone_size: -; j_call: TRBJ2-5; cdr3_nt: TGTGCCAGCAGCTTAGATAACAGGGGGTTAAGAAGAGAGACCCAGTACTTC; cdr3_aa: CASSLDNRGLRRETQYF
v_call: TRBV18; d_call: -; clone_size: few; j_call: TRBJ2-1; cdr3_nt: TGTGCCAGCTCACCGGATCTTCTGACCTCCTACAATGAGCAGTTCTTC; cdr3_aa: CASSPDLLTSYNEQFF
v_call: TRBV5-1; d_call: -; clone_size: -; j_call: TRBJ1-1; cdr3_nt: TGCGCCAGCAGCTTGGGACAAACAGGGACTGAAGCTTTCTTT; cdr3_aa: CASSLGQTGTEAFF
v_call: TRBV20-1; d_call: -; clone_size: -; j_call: TRBJ1-4; cdr3_nt: TGCAGTGCTAGCCAGGGAGGAGAAAAACTGTTTTTT; cdr3_aa: CSASQGGEKLFF
v_call: TRBV9; d_call: -; clone_size: -; j_call: TRBJ1-6; cdr3_nt: TGTGCCAGCAGCATACAGGGCGATAATTCACCCCTCCACTTT; cdr3_aa: CASSIQGDNSPLHF
v_call: TRBV7-3; d_call: -; clone_size: -; j_call: TRBJ1-4; cdr3_nt: TGTGCCAGCAGCTTAACGAGTGGCGAAGTACTGTTTTTT; cdr3_aa: CASSLTSGEVLFF
v_call: TRBV18; d_call: -; clone_size: -; j_call: TRBJ1-1; cdr3_nt: TGTGCCAGCTCACCAACGGGAACAGCTAGAGAAGCTTTCTTT; cdr3_aa: CASSPTGTAREAFF
v_call: TRBV7-9; d_call: -; clone_size: few; j_call: TRBJ1-2; cdr3_nt: TGTGCCAGCAGCTTTCCGGGAACTAGCTATGGCTACACCTTC; cdr3_aa: CASSFPGTSYGYTF
v_call: TRBV5-1; d_call: -; clone_size: few; j_call: TRBJ2-4; cdr3_nt: TGCGCCAGCAGCTCCGGGACTCCACTTGGAGCCAAAAACATTCAGTACTTC; cdr3_aa: CASSSGTPLGAKNIQYF
v_call: TRBV12-3/TRBV12-4; d_call: TRBD1; clone_size: -; j_call: TRBJ2-1; cdr3_nt: TGTGCCAGCAATACCGGGACAGGGGTATCCTTTAGGGCCAATGAGCAGTTCTTC; cdr3_aa: CASNTGTGVSFRANEQFF
v_call: TRBV6-1; d_call: TRBD1; clone_size: -; j_call: TRBJ1-2; cdr3_nt: TGTGCCAGCAGTAGGGACAGGGAGATGGATGGCTACACCTTC; cdr3_aa: CASSRDREMDGYTF
v_call: TRBV7-2; d_call: -; clone_size: few; j_call: TRBJ1-2; cdr3_nt: TGTGCCAGCACCCCGTGGGGGGCGCGTATCTATGGCTACACCTTC; cdr3_aa: CASTPWGARIYGYTF
v_call: TRBV12-3/TRBV12-4; d_call: -; clone_size: -; j_call: TRBJ2-3; cdr3_nt: TGTGCCAGCAGTCAGCGGCCGTCTAGCACAGATACGCAGTATTTT; cdr3_aa: CASSQRPSSTDTQYF
v_call: TRBV5-1; d_call: TRBD1; clone_size: -; j_call: TRBJ1-1; cdr3_nt: TGCGCCAGCAGCTTCCGGACAGGGGAGAACACTGAAGCTTTCTTT; cdr3_aa: CASSFRTGENTEAFF
v_call: TRBV20-1; d_call: -; clone_size: -; j_call: TRBJ2-5; cdr3_nt: TGCAGTGCTAGCCCAGGTGCGTGGGAGACCCAGTACTTC; cdr3_aa: CSASPGAWETQYF
v_call: TRBV7-8; d_call: -; clone_size: -; j_call: TRBJ2-1; cdr3_nt: TGTGCCAGCAGCTTAGAAGGGCAGAGGGAGCAGTTCTTC; cdr3_aa: CASSLEGQREQFF
v_call: TRBV30; d_call: -; clone_size: few; j_call: TRBJ2-1; cdr3_nt: TGTGCCTGGAGAGCTACTACGTACAATGAGCAGTTCTTC; cdr3_aa: CAWRATTYNEQFF
v_call: TRBV5-6; d_call: -; clone_size: -; j_call: TRBJ1-1; cdr3_nt: TGTGCCAGCAGCTTGGGGCCAGAAGGGGCTACCACTGAAGCTTTCTTT; cdr3_aa: CASSLGPEGATTEAFF
v_call: TRBV13; d_call: -; clone_size: -; j_call: TRBJ2-1; cdr3_nt: TGTGCCAGCAGCTTAGGATTACCGCACAATGAGCAGTTCTTC; cdr3_aa: CASSLGLPHNEQFF
v_call: TRBV20-1; d_call: TRBD2; clone_size: -; j_call: TRBJ2-5; cdr3_nt: TGCAGCGTTCGACTAGCGAAAGAGACCCAGTACTTC; cdr3_aa: CSVRLAKETQYF
v_call: TRBV29-1; d_call: TRBD1; clone_size: few; j_call: TRBJ2-1; cdr3_nt: TGCAGCGTCGGGACAGGGGGCCCCTCCTACAATGAGCAGTTCTTC; cdr3_aa: CSVGTGGPSYNEQFF
v_call: TRBV12-3/TRBV12-4; d_call: -; clone_size: -; j_call: TRBJ1-2; cdr3_nt: TGTGCCAGCAGCCGAGTGTCTCAATATGGCTACACCTTC; cdr3_aa: CASSRVSQYGYTF
v_call: TRBV4-3; d_call: TRBD1; clone_size: once; j_call: TRBJ1-2; cdr3_nt: TGCGCCAGCAGCCAAGAATCACAGGGGGCTTGGGGCTACACCTTC; cdr3_aa: CASSQESQGAWGYTF
v_call: TRBV6-5; d_call: TRBD2; clone_size: few; j_call: TRBJ2-3; cdr3_nt: TGTGCCAGCAGTTACTCGAGGGGACTAGCGGGGGCGGATACGCAGTATTTT; cdr3_aa: CASSYSRGLAGADTQYF
v_call: TRBV7-9; d_call: -; clone_size: few; j_call: TRBJ1-4; cdr3_nt: TGTGCCAGCAGCGACCGGGAAAAACTGTTTTTT; cdr3_aa: CASSDREKLFF
v_call: TRBV12-3/TRBV12-4; d_call: TRBD1; clone_size: many; j_call: TRBJ1-6; cdr3_nt: TGTGCCAGCAGTTGGACAGGGGAGAATTCACCCCTCCACTTT; cdr3_aa: CASSWTGENSPLHF
v_call: TRBV20-1; d_call: -; clone_size: -; j_call: TRBJ2-3; cdr3_nt: TGCAGTGCTAGCTACCGGCTTCATCCCGCGCAAGATACGCAGTATTTT; cdr3_aa: CSASYRLHPAQDTQYF
v_call: TRBV24-1; d_call: -; clone_size: few; j_call: TRBJ1-1; cdr3_nt: TGTGCCACCAGTAACAGGTACCTGAACACTGAAGCTTTCTTT; cdr3_aa: CATSNRYLNTEAFF
v_call: TRBV9; d_call: TRBD2; clone_size: few; j_call: TRBJ2-3; cdr3_nt: TGTGCCAGCAGCGCCGGGACTAGCGGGAGAGTGGAAGGCACAGATACGCAGTATTTT; cdr3_aa: CASSAGTSGRVEGTDTQYF
v_call: TRBV2; d_call: -; clone_size: -; j_call: TRBJ1-2; cdr3_nt: TGTGCCAGCAGGCGCTGGGACCGCGACTATGGCTACACCTTC; cdr3_aa: CASRRWDRDYGYTF
v_call: TRBV3-1; d_call: TRBD2; clone_size: -; j_call: TRBJ2-1; cdr3_nt: TGTGCCAGCAGCCACACCCTAGCGGGAACCTACAATGAGCAGTTCTTC; cdr3_aa: CASSHTLAGTYNEQFF
v_call: TRBV20-1; d_call: -; clone_size: -; j_call: TRBJ2-7; cdr3_nt: TGCAGTGCTGGGACCCAACTAGATTCCTACGAGCAGTACTTC; cdr3_aa: CSAGTQLDSYEQYF
v_call: TRBV7-9; d_call: -; clone_size: few; j_call: TRBJ2-5; cdr3_nt: TGTGCCAGCAGCCCCGAGGCGGAACGAGGGACCCAGTACTTC; cdr3_aa: CASSPEAERGTQYF
v_call: TRBV20-1; d_call: TRBD1; clone_size: -; j_call: TRBJ1-2; cdr3_nt: TGCAGTGCTAGTTCAAAGGGACAGGGAAACGGCTACACCTTC; cdr3_aa: CSASSKGQGNGYTF